A single sample gave rise to the 18 T cell receptor beta chains below, sequenced in a study of T cell responses to AZD1222 COVID-19 vaccine. Assay: immunoSEQ multiplex PCR; the TCRdb copy retains only in-frame clones and omits some. The data contain some 150,000 clones, around 85% of them singletons. Here the sequenced sample was peripheral blood, taken on day 0 of MenACWY control vaccination. The source of these receptors is an adult in good health.

This chain links TRBV29-1 with TRBJ1-2, with D maybe TRBD1 (6 bases). The germline V gene has CDR1 SQVTM and CDR2 ANQGSEA. The V gene lost 4 bases and the J gene lost 3 bases, with 9 bases spanning the gap. CDR3 length: 12 residues. This CDR3 reads CSVGRTDYGYTF. CDR3 DNA: TGCAGCGTTGGAAGGACAGACTATGGCTACACCTTC.

The CDR3 DNA is TGTGCCAGCCACAAAACCACAGCCACCGGGGAGCTGTTTTTT. Protein sequence: CASHKTTATGELFF. The chain employs TRBV6-5 and TRBJ2-2; D gene unclear. Trimming took 8 bases from V and 4 from J, leaving 14 bases between them. The CDR3 covers 14 residues. The germline gives CDR1 MNHEY, CDR2 SVGAGI.

This rearrangement joins TRBV19 to TRBJ1-6; 9 bases line up with TRBD1. The CDR3 sequence is 16 residues long. Looked up from germline, CDR1 is LNHDA and CDR2 is SQIVND (reference sequence). The V gene end was trimmed by 3 bases and the J gene end by 4 bases; junction bases not matched to a gene: 4. CDR3 bases: TGTGCCAGTAGTATGGGGACAGGGAATTATAATTCACCCCTCCACTTT. Protein product: CASSMGTGNYNSPLHF.

This chain connects TRBV19 to TRBJ1-5; tentative D call: TRBD1 (6 bases). Trimming stripped 3 bases from V and 2 bases from J, with 14 bases between. The germline V gene has CDR1 LNHDA and CDR2 SQIVND (reference sequence). The CDR3 sequence is 16 residues long. The CDR3 loop reads CASSINTPGGNQPQHF. In DNA form, the CDR3 reads TGTGCCAGTAGTATTAACACACCAGGGGGCAATCAGCCCCAGCATTTT.

The chain has TRBV27 and TRBJ2-2; D unresolved. The CDR3 consists of 13 residues. Trimming cost V 4 bases and J 5 bases, with 8 bases left between them. The germline CDR1 and CDR2 sequences are MNHEY and SMNVEV (reference sequence). CDR3: CASSWVRTGELFF. CDR3 nucleotide sequence: TGTGCCAGCAGTTGGGTTCGAACCGGGGAGCTGTTTTTT.

The chain combines TRBV18 with TRBJ2-7; unclear D gene. V lost 6 bases and J 0 bases, leaving 12 bases between the germline ends. Germline-derived CDR1 and CDR2 are KGHSH and LQKENI. This CDR3 is built from 14 residues. CDR3 in amino acids: CASSPAASSYEQYF. In DNA, the CDR3 is TGTGCCAGCTCTCCGGCGGCTAGCTCCTACGAGCAGTACTTC.

This chain uses TRBV5-6 with TRBJ1-2, with D possibly being TRBD1 (6 bases). Trimming took off 0 bases at V and 2 bases at J, with 20 bases between the two ends. CDR3 length equals 18 residues. Germline-derived CDR1 and CDR2 are SGHDT and YYEEEE. The CDR3 here is CASSLGQGTSLRNYGYTF. The CDR3 DNA follows: TGTGCCAGCAGCTTGGGGCAGGGGACATCGCTGAGGAACTATGGCTACACCTTC.

Turning to this clone: This likely traces to a read error, being one base from a far larger clone. The chain uses TRBV10-2 and TRBJ2-2; TRBD2 agrees at 9 bases. This CDR3 spans 12 amino acids. V was pared by 8 bases and J by 7 bases, with 2 bases of the junction left unmatched. CDR1 and CDR2 (germline): WSHSY, SAAADI. The CDR3 protein is CASRGGDGELFF. CDR3 nucleotides: TGCGCCAGCCGCGGGGGGGACGGGGAGCTGTTTTTT.

The chain uses TRBV5-6 and TRBJ1-4; tentatively, D is TRBD1 (6 bases). The V gene lost 3 bases and the J gene lost 5 bases, with 11 bases spanning the gap. The length of the CDR3 is 14 residues. Germline V gene lookup returns CDR1 SGHDT and CDR2 YYEEEE. The CDR3 sequence: CASSSGQQNEKLFF. DNA of the CDR3: TGTGCCAGCAGCTCCGGACAGCAGAATGAAAAACTGTTTTTT.

This chain uses TRBV24-1 with TRBJ2-1, with TRBD1 identical over 8 bases. CDR3 length: 18 residues. The germline V gene has CDR1 KGHDR and CDR2 SFDVKD. V was clipped by 3 bases and J by 2 bases; unmatched bases: 11. CDR3: CATSDPGGTGGAYNEQFF. The CDR3 DNA follows: TGTGCCACCAGTGATCCCGGGGGAACAGGGGGTGCCTACAATGAGCAGTTCTTC.

The CDR3 DNA sequence: TGTGCCAGCAGCGTTAAAGCGGGAGGTGGCTGGGAGCAGTTCTTC. Protein product: CASSVKAGGGWEQFF. The chain carries TRBV9 and TRBJ2-1; 9 bases map to TRBD2. The CDR3 length is 15 residues. The V and J ends lost 2 bases and 10 bases, in that order; junction bases with no gene match: 10. Germline CDR1 reads SGDLS; CDR2 reads YYNGEE.

J is TRBJ1-1 and V is TRBV29-1, with 9 bases identical to TRBD1. Germline CDR1 SQVTM, CDR2 ANQGSEA. This CDR3 contains 15 residues. Unmatched junction bases numbered 10, after V lost 5 bases and J lost 3 bases. This CDR3 reads CSVFGTGFPDTEAFF. CDR3 coding DNA: TGCAGCGTTTTCGGGACAGGGTTCCCCGACACTGAAGCTTTCTTT.

The rearrangement links TRBV28 to TRBJ1-5; D gene unclear. Trimming took off 8 bases at V and 6 bases at J, with 17 bases between the two ends. Germline CDR1 and CDR2: MDHEN and SYDVKM. The CDR3 has 14 residues. In nucleotides, the CDR3 is TGTGCCAGCGGGATGGTTTTGCCACCTCAGCCCCAGCATTTT. Protein sequence: CASGMVLPPQPQHF. The full variable domain, its missing parts supplied by reference TRBV28 and TRBJ1-5, is DVKVTQSSRYLVKRTGEKVFLECVQDMDHENMFWYRQDPGLGLRLIYFSYDVKMKEKGDIPEGYSVSREKKERFSLILESASTNQTSMYLCASGMVLPPQPQHFGDGTRLSIL.

V is TRBV19 and J is TRBJ1-3; the D is unclear. With 7 bases removed from V and 4 bases from J, the gap between germline ends came to 20 bases. In germline, CDR1 is LNHDA, CDR2 SQIVND (reference sequence). The CDR3 is made up of 16 amino acids. As DNA, the CDR3 is TGTGCCAGTACCCCTTATGGCAGGCTCCTCGGAAACACCATATATTTT. Its translation: CASTPYGRLLGNTIYF.

The CDR3 DNA reads TGTGCCAGCAGCTCAAGGACAGGGGGCATCGACTATGGCTACACCTTC. Protein: CASSSRTGGIDYGYTF. V is TRBV7-2 and J is TRBJ1-2, with TRBD1 matching over 11 bases. From germline, CDR1 is SGHTA and CDR2 FQGNSA. The CDR3 length is 16 residues. V trimming: 4 bases; J trimming: 3 bases; junction bases outside the gene matches: 7.

This clone has just a few counts. The gene calls are TRBV7-6 and TRBJ2-7, with 8 nucleotides matching TRBD2. Trimming at V came to 4 bases and at J to 2 bases, leaving 7 bases not matched to a gene. Germline V gene sequence: CDR1 SGHVS, CDR2 FNYEAQ. This CDR3 region has 15 residues. The CDR3, as DNA: TGTGCCAGCAGCTCGCAGAGCGGGGGTACCTACGAGCAGTACTTC. Translation: CASSSQSGGTYEQYF.

This clone was seen only once. This chain joins TRBV7-2 and TRBJ2-7; D call uncertain. Germline lookup yields CDR1 SGHTA and CDR2 FQGNSA. CDR3 length: 11 amino acids. The V and J ends lost 2 bases and 3 bases respectively, with 2 bases between them. The CDR3 sequence: CASSLYYEQYF. CDR3 nucleotides: TGTGCCAGCAGCTTATACTACGAGCAGTACTTC.

The CDR3 protein is CASRGRSYNEQFF. DNA for the CDR3: TGTGCCAGCAGGGGGCGATCCTACAATGAGCAGTTCTTC. The chain has TRBV27 and TRBJ2-1; D is possibly TRBD1 (5 bases). This CDR3 has 13 amino acids. Germline V CDR1 and CDR2: MNHEY, SMNVEV (reference sequence). Trimming shortened V by 6 bases and J by 1 base, and 7 bases separated the two germline ends.